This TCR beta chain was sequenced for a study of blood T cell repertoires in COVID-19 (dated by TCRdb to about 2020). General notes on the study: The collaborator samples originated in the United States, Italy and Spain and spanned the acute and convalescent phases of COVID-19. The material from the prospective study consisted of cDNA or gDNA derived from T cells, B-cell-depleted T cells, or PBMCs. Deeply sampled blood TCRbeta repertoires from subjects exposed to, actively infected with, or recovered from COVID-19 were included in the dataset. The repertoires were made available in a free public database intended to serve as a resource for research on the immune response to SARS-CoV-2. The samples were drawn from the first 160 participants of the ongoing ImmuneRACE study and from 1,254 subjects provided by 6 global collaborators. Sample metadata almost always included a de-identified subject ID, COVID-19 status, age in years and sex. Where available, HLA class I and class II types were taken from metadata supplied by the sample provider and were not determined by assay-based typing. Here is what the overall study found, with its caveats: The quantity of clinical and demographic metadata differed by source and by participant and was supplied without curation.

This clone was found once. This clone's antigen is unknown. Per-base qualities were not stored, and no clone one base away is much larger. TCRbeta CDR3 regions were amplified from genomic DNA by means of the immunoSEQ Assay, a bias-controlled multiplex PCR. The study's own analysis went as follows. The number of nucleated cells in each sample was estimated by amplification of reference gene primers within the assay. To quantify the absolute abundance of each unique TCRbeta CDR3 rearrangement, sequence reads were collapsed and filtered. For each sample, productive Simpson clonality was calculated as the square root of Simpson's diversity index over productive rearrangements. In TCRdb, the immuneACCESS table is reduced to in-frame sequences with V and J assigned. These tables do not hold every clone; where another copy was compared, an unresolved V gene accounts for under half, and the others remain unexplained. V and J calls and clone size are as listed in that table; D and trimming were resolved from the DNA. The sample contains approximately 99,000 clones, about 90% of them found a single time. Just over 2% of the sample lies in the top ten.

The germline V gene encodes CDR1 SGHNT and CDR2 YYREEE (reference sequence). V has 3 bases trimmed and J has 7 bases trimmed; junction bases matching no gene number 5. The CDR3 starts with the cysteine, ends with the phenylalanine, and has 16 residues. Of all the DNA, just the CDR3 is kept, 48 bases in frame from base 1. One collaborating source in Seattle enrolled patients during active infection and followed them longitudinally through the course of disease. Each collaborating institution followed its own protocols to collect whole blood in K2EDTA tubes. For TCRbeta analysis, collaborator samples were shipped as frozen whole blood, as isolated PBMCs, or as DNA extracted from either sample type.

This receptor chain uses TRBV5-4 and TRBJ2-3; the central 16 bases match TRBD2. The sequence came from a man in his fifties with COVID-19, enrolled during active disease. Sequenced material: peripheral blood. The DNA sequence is TGTGCCAGCAGCTCGGGACTAGCGGGGGGGCGAAATACGCAGTATTTT. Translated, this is CASSSGLAGGRNTQYF.